Below are 20 T cell receptor beta chains sequenced from a single sample in a study of T cell repertoires in cytomegalovirus infection. Their specific antigens are unknown. TCRdb re-called the reads through MiXCR, storing one row per CDR3 protein. The sample has about 310,000 distinct CDR3 sequences; 20% to 25% are singletons. Sequencing used cultured PBMCs, obtained from culture after CMV antigen stimulation. Every receptor here comes from a human donor in good health (CMV status not recorded). Some clones in this sample may be carry-over from other donors' samples.

This chain uses TRBV28 with TRBJ1-5, with D unresolved. The CDR3 runs to 14 residues. Trimming took 5 bases from V and 5 from J, leaving 13 bases between them. Germline CDR1 reads MDHEN; CDR2 reads SYDVKM. Here the CDR3 reads CASSLERWDQPQHF. The CDR3 region has the DNA TGTGCCAGCAGTCTAGAAAGATGGGATCAGCCCCAGCATTTT.

This clonotype has more than one count but fewer than ten. This chain uses TRBV19 with TRBJ2-7; 8 positions match TRBD1. The V gene end was trimmed by 3 bases and the J gene end by 2 bases; junction bases not matched to a gene: 3. The CDR3 extends over 14 amino acids. The germline CDR1 and CDR2 sequences are LNHDA and SQIVND (reference sequence). CDR3 nucleotides: TGTGCCAGTAGTATCGGGACAGGTACCTACGAGCAGTACTTC. Residues: CASSIGTGTYEQYF.

Only a few counts were recorded for this clonotype. V and J are TRBV28 and TRBJ2-3; the match to TRBD1 covers 8 bases. This CDR3 region has 14 residues. Germline V lookup: CDR1 MDHEN, CDR2 SYDVKM. V shed 5 bases, J shed 0 bases, and the junction held 1 base outside the gene matches. CDR3 region: CASSGQGSTDTQYF. CDR3 sequence (DNA): TGTGCCAGCAGTGGACAGGGTAGCACAGATACGCAGTATTTT.

The V gene is TRBV18, the J gene TRBJ2-7; the match to TRBD1 covers 8 bases. CDR3 length: 16 residues. Germline CDR1 reads KGHSH; CDR2 reads LQKENI. V gave up 3 bases and J gave up 5 bases; unmatched junction bases: 12. The CDR3 bases are TGTGCCAGCTCACCGAATGTGGGGACAGGCCGAAACGAGCAGTACGTC. This translates into CASSPNVGTGRNEQYV.

The V and J genes are TRBV6-5 and TRBJ2-3, with D maybe TRBD1 (5 bases). CDR1 is MNHEY and CDR2 is SVGAGI in the germline V gene. With 4 bases removed from V and 4 bases from J, the gap between germline ends came to 15 bases. The CDR3 spans 15 residues. CDR3 sequence: CASSFSREGSDTQYF. The CDR3 nucleotides read TGTGCCAGCAGTTTTTCCAGGGAAGGCTCAGATACGCAGTATTTT.

This clonotype was found a few times. The chain uses TRBV4-3 and TRBJ2-1, with 10 bases aligning to TRBD2. The ends lost 0 bases at V and 4 bases at J; junction bases unmatched: 3. Germline values: CDR1 LGHNA, CDR2 YSLEER. This CDR3 contains 16 residues. This chain's CDR3 is CASSQDQAGGYNEQFF. CDR3 coding DNA: TGCGCCAGCAGCCAAGATCAAGCGGGAGGGTACAATGAGCAGTTCTTC.

This clonotype was counted at least ten times. V is TRBV7-2 and J is TRBJ2-1; D is ambiguous. CDR1 is SGHTA and CDR2 is FQGNSA in the germline V gene. Trimming stripped 0 bases from V and 4 bases from J, with 13 bases between. CDR3 length equals 16 residues. The CDR3 is CASSLAPLGLYNEQFF. In DNA form, the CDR3 reads TGTGCCAGCAGCTTAGCGCCTTTAGGATTATACAATGAGCAGTTCTTC.

The chain employs TRBV20-1 and TRBJ2-1, with 11 bases lining up with TRBD2. CDR1 is DFQATT and CDR2 is SNEGSKA in the germline V gene (reference sequence). Trimming at V came to 2 bases and at J to 0 bases, leaving 3 bases not matched to a gene. CDR3 length equals 16 residues. The CDR3, as DNA: TGCAGTGCTAGACTAGCGGGGGGAAGCTCCTACAATGAGCAGTTCTTC. It specifies CSARLAGGSSYNEQFF.

A few counts support this clonotype. V usage is TRBV7-9 and J usage is TRBJ2-1, with TRBD2 as a possible D gene (6 bases). V was shortened by 5 bases and J by 8 bases, with 22 bases between the two germline ends. Germline assignment: CDR1 SEHNR and CDR2 FQNEAQ (reference sequence). CDR3 size: 16 residues. The CDR3 loop is CASSRTSAEGMDEQFF. The CDR3 DNA is TGTGCCAGCAGCCGGACCTCTGCGGAGGGTATGGATGAGCAGTTCTTC.

This clonotype was observed a few times. The rearrangement joins TRBV28 to TRBJ2-3; D may be TRBD2 (6 bases). The CDR3 sequence is 15 residues long. From germline, CDR1 is MDHEN and CDR2 SYDVKM. Between the trimmed V and J ends, which lost 4 bases and 7 bases, there was a span of 18 bases. CDR3 amino acids: CASSSLAVLGYTQYF. CDR3 in DNA: TGTGCCAGCAGTTCATTAGCGGTGCTTGGGTATACGCAGTATTTT.

J is TRBJ2-1 and V is TRBV24-1; 8 nucleotides align to TRBD2. The trim removed 1 base at V and 5 bases at J, leaving 9 bases unmatched. The CDR3 contains 17 residues. Germline V gives CDR1 KGHDR, CDR2 SFDVKD. The CDR3 loop reads CATSDFRGTSYDNEQFF. CDR3 DNA sequence: TGTGCCACCAGTGATTTCCGGGGGACTAGTTACGACAATGAGCAGTTCTTC.

The chain links TRBV5-6 to TRBJ1-6; D unresolved. The length of the CDR3 is 13 residues. V dropped 3 bases and J dropped 5 bases, with 6 bases sitting between them. CDR1 and CDR2 (germline): SGHDT, YYEEEE. For the CDR3, the DNA is TGTGCCAGCAGCTCGGACGATAATTCACCCCTCCACTTT. This gives the protein CASSSDDNSPLHF.

The chain joins TRBV4-3 to TRBJ2-5; tentative D call: TRBD1 (5 bases). The germline gives CDR1 LGHNA, CDR2 YSLEER. V was pared by 0 bases and J by 4 bases, with 9 bases between. The CDR3 is 14 amino acids. The CDR3: CASSQDRVGETQYF. The CDR3 DNA sequence: TGCGCCAGCAGCCAAGACAGGGTCGGAGAGACCCAGTACTTC.

This clonotype was seen only a few times. V usage is TRBV25-1 and J usage is TRBJ2-1; D is uncertain. The CDR3 contains 14 residues. Germline CDR1 MGHDK, CDR2 SYGVNS. Trimming pared 2 bases from V and 4 bases from J, leaving 9 bases between. CDR3 in DNA: TGTGCCAGCAGTGAAGCGGCTGAGTACAATGAGCAGTTCTTC. It codes for CASSEAAEYNEQFF.

This chain uses TRBV20-1 with TRBJ2-7; no firm D call. This CDR3 spans 12 amino acids. The V gene's germline CDR1 is DFQATT and CDR2 SNEGSKA (reference sequence). With 2 bases removed from V and 5 bases from J, the gap between germline ends came to 10 bases. The CDR3 here is CSARLPQNEQYF. In nucleotides, the CDR3 is TGCAGTGCTAGATTGCCCCAGAACGAGCAGTACTTC.

This clonotype was detected ten times or more. The chain couples TRBV7-7 to TRBJ2-7; 8 bases match TRBD2. The CDR3 is 19 amino acids. The germline CDR1 and CDR2 sequences are SSHAT and FNYEAQ (reference sequence). Written as DNA, the CDR3 is TGTGCTAGCAGCTTAGGTTGGAGACTAGCGAAAACCCCCTCCTACGAGCAGTACGTC. This translates into CASSLGWRLAKTPSYEQYV.

Only a few counts were recorded for this clonotype. The chain couples TRBV6-1 to TRBJ2-1; 12 nucleotides align to TRBD2. The germline CDR1 and CDR2 sequences are MNHNS and SASEGT. CDR3 size: 20 residues. Trimming at V came to 1 base and at J to 0 bases, leaving 10 bases not matched to a gene. The CDR3 nucleotides read TGTGCCAGCAGTGAAGTAACCCGGACTAGCGGGGCTCGCTCCTACAATGAGCAGTTCTTC. This encodes CASSEVTRTSGARSYNEQFF.

This clonotype was detected only a few times. The chain employs TRBV19 and TRBJ1-6, with D uncertain. Germline V gene data show CDR1 as LNHDA and CDR2 as SQIVND (reference sequence). This CDR3 comprises 14 residues. Deletions cut 5 bases from V and 8 bases from J, with 13 bases between. DNA of the CDR3: TGTGCCAGTAGTGGCACTAGAGTGGATTCACCCCTCCACTTT. It codes for CASSGTRVDSPLHF.

This clonotype was seen just once. The gene calls are TRBV6-2 or TRBV6-3 and TRBJ2-7; no clear D gene. The CDR3 has 14 residues. Germline CDR1 MNHEY, CDR2 SVGEGT. Trimming cost V 6 bases and J 2 bases, with 14 bases left between them. CDR3 amino acids: CASRNPGATYEQYV. The CDR3 nucleotides read TGTGCCAGCAGAAACCCCGGCGCTACCTACGAGCAGTACGTC.

Many counts were recorded for this clonotype. The chain carries TRBV7-8 and TRBJ2-1; TRBD2 agrees at 10 bases. There are 15 residues in the CDR3. Germline lookup yields CDR1 SGHVS and CDR2 FQNEAQ. The V and J ends lost 7 bases and 7 bases, in that order; junction bases with no gene match: 10. In nucleotides, the CDR3 is TGTGCCAGCACCCTGGGACTAGCGAGAATAAATGAGCAGTTCTTC. Translation gives CASTLGLARINEQFF.